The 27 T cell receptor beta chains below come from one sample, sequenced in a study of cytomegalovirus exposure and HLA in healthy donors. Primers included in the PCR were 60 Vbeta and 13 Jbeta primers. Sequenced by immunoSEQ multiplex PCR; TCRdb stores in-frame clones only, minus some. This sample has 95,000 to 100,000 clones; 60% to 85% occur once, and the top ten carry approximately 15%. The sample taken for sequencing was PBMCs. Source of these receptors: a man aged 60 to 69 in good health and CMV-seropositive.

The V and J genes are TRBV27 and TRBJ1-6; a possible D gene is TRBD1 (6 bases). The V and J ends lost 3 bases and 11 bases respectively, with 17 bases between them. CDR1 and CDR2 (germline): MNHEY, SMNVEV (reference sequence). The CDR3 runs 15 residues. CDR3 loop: CASSFNRDGDPPLHF. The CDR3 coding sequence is TGTGCCAGCAGTTTTAACAGGGATGGGGATCCACCCCTCCACTTT.

As DNA, the CDR3 is TGTGCCAGCAGCTTTTCTTTCTCTGGGGCCAACGTCCTGACTTTC. It specifies CASSFSFSGANVLTF. The chain couples TRBV11-2 to TRBJ2-6; D ambiguous. V was pared by 3 bases and J by 0 bases, with 6 bases between. The CDR3 is made up of 15 amino acids. In germline, CDR1 is SGHAT, CDR2 FQNNGV.

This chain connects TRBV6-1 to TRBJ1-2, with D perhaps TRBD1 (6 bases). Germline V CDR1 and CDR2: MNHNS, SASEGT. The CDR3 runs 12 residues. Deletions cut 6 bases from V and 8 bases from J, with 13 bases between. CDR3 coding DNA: TGTGCCAGCAGAGACCGGACAGCAGGCTACACCTTC. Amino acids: CASRDRTAGYTF.

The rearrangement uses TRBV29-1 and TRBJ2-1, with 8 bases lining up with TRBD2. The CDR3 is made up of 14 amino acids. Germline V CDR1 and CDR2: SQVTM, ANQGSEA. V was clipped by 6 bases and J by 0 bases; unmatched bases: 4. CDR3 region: CSVISGSSYNEQFF. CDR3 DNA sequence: TGCAGCGTGATAAGCGGGAGCTCCTACAATGAGCAGTTCTTC.

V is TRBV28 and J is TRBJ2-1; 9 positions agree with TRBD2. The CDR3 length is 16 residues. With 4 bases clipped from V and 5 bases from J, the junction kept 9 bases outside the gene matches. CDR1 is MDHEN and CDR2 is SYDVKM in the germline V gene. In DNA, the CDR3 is TGTGCCAGCAGTTCTCCGAGCGGGGGGCCTAACAATGAGCAGTTCTTC. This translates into CASSSPSGGPNNEQFF.

The CDR3 sequence: CAAPKSTTMVSEDTQYF. The CDR3 DNA is TGCGCCGCGCCAAAAAGCACAACTATGGTTTCAGAAGATACGCAGTATTTT. This rearrangement joins TRBV10-1 to TRBJ2-3; D unclear. CDR1 is WNHNN, CDR2 SYGVQD, per germline (reference sequence). This CDR3 comprises 17 residues. The V end lost 11 bases, the J end lost 5 bases, and 29 bases lay between the germline ends.

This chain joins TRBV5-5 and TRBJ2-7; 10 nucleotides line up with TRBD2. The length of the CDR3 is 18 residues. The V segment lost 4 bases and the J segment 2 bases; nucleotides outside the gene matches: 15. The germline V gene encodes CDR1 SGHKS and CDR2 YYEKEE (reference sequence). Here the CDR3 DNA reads TGTGCCAGCAGCGCGGGACGGTTGACTAGCGGGCGAACCTACGAGCAGTACTTC. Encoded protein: CASSAGRLTSGRTYEQYF.

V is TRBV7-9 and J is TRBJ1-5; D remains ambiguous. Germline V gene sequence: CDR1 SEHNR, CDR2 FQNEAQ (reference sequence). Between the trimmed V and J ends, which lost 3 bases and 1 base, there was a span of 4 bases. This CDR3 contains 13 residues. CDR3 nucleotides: TGTGCCAGCAGCTTCGGGAGCAATCAGCCCCAGCATTTT. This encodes CASSFGSNQPQHF.

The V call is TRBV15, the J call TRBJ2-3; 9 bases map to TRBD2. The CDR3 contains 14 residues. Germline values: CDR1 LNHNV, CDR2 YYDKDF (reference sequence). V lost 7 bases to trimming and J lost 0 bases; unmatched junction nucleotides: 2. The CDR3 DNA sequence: TGTGCCACCAAGCGGGGGGTTAGCACAGATACGCAGTATTTT. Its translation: CATKRGVSTDTQYF.

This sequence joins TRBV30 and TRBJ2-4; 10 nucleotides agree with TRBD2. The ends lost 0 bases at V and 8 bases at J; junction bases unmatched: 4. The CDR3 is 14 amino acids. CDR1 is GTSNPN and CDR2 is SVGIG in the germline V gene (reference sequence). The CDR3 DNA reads TGTGCCTGGAGTGTAGCGGGGGGGCTTTACATTCAGTACTTC. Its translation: CAWSVAGGLYIQYF.

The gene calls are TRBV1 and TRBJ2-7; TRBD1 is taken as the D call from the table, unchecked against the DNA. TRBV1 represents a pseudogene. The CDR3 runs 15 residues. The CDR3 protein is CTSSQGTVLFYEQYF. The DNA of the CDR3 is TGCACCAGCAGCCAAGGGACAGTCTTATTCTACGAGCAGTACTTC.

The DNA of the CDR3 is TGTGCCAGCAGTCTGGACAGGGTCAACCAAGAGACCCAGTACTTC. Translation gives CASSLDRVNQETQYF. The chain has TRBV6-1 and TRBJ2-5; 8 bases are a match to TRBD1. The CDR3 extends over 15 amino acids. V shed 5 bases, J shed 0 bases, and the junction held 5 bases outside the gene matches. Germline CDR1 reads MNHNS; CDR2 reads SASEGT.

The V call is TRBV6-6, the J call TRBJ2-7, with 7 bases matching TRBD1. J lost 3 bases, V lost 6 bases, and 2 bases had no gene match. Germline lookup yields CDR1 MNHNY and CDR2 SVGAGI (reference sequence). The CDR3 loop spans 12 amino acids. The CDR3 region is CASRDRSYEQYF. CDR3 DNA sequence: TGTGCCAGCAGGGACAGGAGCTACGAGCAGTACTTC.

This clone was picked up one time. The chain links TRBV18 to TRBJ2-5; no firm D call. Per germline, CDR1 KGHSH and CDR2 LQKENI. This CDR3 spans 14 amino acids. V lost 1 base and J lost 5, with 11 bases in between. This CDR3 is CASSPQSGSETQYF. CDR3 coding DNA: TGTGCCAGCTCACCACAGTCAGGCTCTGAGACCCAGTACTTC.

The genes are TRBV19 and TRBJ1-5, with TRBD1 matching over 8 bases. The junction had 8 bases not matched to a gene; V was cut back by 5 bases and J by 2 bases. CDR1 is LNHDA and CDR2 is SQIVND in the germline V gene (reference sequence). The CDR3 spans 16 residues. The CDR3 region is CASSQARGQRNQPQHF. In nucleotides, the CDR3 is TGTGCCAGTAGTCAGGCCAGGGGGCAGCGCAATCAGCCCCAGCATTTT.

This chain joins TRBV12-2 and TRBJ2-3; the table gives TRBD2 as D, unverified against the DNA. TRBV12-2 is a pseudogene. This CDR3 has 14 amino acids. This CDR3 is CASRLGLAGPTQYF. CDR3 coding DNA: TGTGCAAGTCGCTTAGGGTTAGCGGGACCCACGCAGTATTTT.

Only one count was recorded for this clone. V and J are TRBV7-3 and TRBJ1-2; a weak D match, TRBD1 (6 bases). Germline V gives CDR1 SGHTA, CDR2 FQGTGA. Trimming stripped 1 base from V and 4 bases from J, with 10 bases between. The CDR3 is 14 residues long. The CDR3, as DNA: TGTGCCAGCAGCTTAAATGGGGGCTCCTATGGCTACACCTTC. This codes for CASSLNGGSYGYTF.

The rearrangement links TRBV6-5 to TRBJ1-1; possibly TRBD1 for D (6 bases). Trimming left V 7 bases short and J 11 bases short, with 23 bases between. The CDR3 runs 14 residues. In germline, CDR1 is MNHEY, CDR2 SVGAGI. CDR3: CASTNPYQRGKAFF. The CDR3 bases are TGTGCCAGCACCAACCCTTACCAAAGGGGGAAGGCTTTCTTT.

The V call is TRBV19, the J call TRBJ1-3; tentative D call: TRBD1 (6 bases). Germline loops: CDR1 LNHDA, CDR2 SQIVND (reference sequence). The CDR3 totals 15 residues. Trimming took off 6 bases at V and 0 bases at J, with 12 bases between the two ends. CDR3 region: CASSFRGNSGNTIYF. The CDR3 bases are TGTGCCAGTAGCTTCAGGGGCAACTCTGGAAACACCATATATTTT.

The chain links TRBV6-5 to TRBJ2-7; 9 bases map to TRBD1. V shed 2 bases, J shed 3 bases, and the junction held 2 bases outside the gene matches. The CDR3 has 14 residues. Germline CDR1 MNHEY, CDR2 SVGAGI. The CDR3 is CASSYGDRDYEQYF. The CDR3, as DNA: TGTGCCAGCAGTTACGGGGACAGGGACTACGAGCAGTACTTC.

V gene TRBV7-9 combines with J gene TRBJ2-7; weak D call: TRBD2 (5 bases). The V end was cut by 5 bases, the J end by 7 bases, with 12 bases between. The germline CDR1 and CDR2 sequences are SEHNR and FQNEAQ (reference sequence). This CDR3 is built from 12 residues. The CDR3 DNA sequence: TGTGCCAGCAGCGGACTTGAGTTTGAGCAGTACTTC. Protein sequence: CASSGLEFEQYF.

CDR3 nucleotides: TGTGCCAGCAGCTTAACAGGTCAGGGGGCGCTCGCTGAAGCTTTCTTT. Translation gives CASSLTGQGALAEAFF. J is TRBJ1-1 and V is TRBV7-3, with 8 nucleotides matching TRBD1. V was clipped by 0 bases and J by 6 bases; unmatched bases: 9. The CDR3 has 16 amino acids. Germline V CDR1 and CDR2: SGHTA, FQGTGA.

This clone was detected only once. The CDR3 here is CASSQGIREYNYGYTF. Here the CDR3 DNA reads TGCGCCAGCAGCCAAGGTATCAGGGAATATAACTATGGCTACACCTTC. The V call is TRBV4-3, the J call TRBJ1-2; D possibly corresponds to TRBD1 (5 bases). The CDR3 has 16 amino acids. V lost 1 base to trimming and J lost 1 base, with 13 bases between them. The germline V gene encodes CDR1 LGHNA and CDR2 YSLEER.

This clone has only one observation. The CDR3: CASSPTGKENTEAFF. Written as DNA, the CDR3 is TGTGCCAGCAGCCCCACAGGTAAAGAGAACACTGAAGCTTTCTTT. V and J are TRBV7-6 and TRBJ1-1; maybe TRBD1 (5 bases). The CDR3 has 15 amino acids. Germline values: CDR1 SGHVS, CDR2 FNYEAQ. V lost 5 bases, J lost 1 base, and 14 bases lay in between. Combining the CDR3 with reference TRBV7-6 and TRBJ1-1 gives the whole variable domain GAGVSQSPRYKVTKRGQDVALRCDPISGHVSLYWYRQALGQGPEFLTYFNYEAQQDKSGLPNDRFSAERPEGSISTLTIQRTEQRDSAMYRCASSPTGKENTEAFFGQGTRLTVV.

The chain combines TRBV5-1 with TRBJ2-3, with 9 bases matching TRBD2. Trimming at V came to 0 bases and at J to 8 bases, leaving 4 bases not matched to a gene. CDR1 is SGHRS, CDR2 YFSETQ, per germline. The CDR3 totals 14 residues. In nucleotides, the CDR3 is TGCGCCAGCAGCTTGGAGGCGGGGGGGGGTACGCAGTATTTT. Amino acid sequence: CASSLEAGGGTQYF.

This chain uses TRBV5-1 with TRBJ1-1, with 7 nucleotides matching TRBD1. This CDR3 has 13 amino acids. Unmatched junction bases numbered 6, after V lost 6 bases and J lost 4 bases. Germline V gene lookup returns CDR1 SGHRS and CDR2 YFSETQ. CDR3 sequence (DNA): TGCGCCAGCATCGTTCAGGGGGGCACTGAAGCTTTCTTT. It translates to CASIVQGGTEAFF.

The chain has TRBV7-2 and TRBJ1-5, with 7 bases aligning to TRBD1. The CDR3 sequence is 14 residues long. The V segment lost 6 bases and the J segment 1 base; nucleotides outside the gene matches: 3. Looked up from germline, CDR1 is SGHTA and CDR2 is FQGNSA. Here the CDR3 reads CASRPTGSNQPQHF. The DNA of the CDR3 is TGTGCCAGCAGGCCGACAGGGAGCAATCAGCCCCAGCATTTT. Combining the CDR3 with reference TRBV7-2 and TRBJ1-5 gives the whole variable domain GAGVSQSPSNKVTEKGKDVELRCDPISGHTALYWYRQSLGQGLEFLIYFQGNSAPDKSGLPSDRFSAERTGGSVSTLTIQRTQQEDSAVYLCASRPTGSNQPQHFGDGTRLSIL.